Below are 3 T cell receptor beta chains sequenced from a single sample in a study of blood T cell repertoires in COVID-19. The method was immunoSEQ multiplex PCR; TCRdb's version includes in-frame clones alone and lacks a portion of them. Here the sample spans approximately 97,000 clones, approximately 81% being singletons. The source material was peripheral blood. Receptor source: a man aged 55 to 70 with acute or convalescent COVID-19.

J is TRBJ2-7 and V is TRBV6-6; D perhaps matches TRBD1 (6 bases). Trimming took off 6 bases at V and 3 bases at J, with 12 bases between the two ends. There are 13 residues in the CDR3. Germline CDR1 reads MNHNY; CDR2 reads SVGAGI (reference sequence). Here the CDR3 reads CASRDTGYYEQYF. CDR3 bases: TGTGCCAGCAGGGACACAGGGTACTACGAGCAGTACTTC.

This clone was found a few times. The V gene is TRBV4-1, the J gene TRBJ1-4; TRBD1 aligns across 10 bases. This CDR3 comprises 15 residues. From germline, CDR1 is MGHRA and CDR2 YSYEKL. V lost 4 bases to trimming and J lost 8 bases; unmatched junction nucleotides: 7. CDR3 sequence: CASSPTGTGAEKLFF. The CDR3 DNA sequence: TGCGCCAGCAGCCCGACCGGGACAGGGGCCGAAAAACTGTTTTTT.

The chain is built from TRBV20-1 and TRBJ1-6, with TRBD1 as a possible D gene (6 bases). V gave up 3 bases and J gave up 4 bases, with 16 bases separating them. Looked up from germline, CDR1 is DFQATT and CDR2 is SNEGSKA (reference sequence). This CDR3 has 16 amino acids. CDR3 protein: CSASKTGNFYNSPLHF. Here the CDR3 DNA reads TGCAGTGCTAGTAAGACAGGCAACTTTTATAATTCACCCCTCCACTTT.